Below, 10 T cell receptor beta chains from the same sample are listed, as sequenced in a study of blood T cell repertoires in COVID-19. Repertoires were generated with immunoSEQ multiplex PCR, while TCRdb's copy carries only in-frame clones and drops some. The profile shows 150,000 to 200,000 clones, over 80% of them singletons. Input material: PBMCs or T cells enriched from blood (not recorded which). All receptors come from a woman in her 30s who had been exposed to COVID-19.

Of note for this clone: Other DNA sequences in this specimen translate into the identical CDR3. The rearrangement joins TRBV12-3 or TRBV12-4 to TRBJ1-2, with TRBD1 as a possible D gene (5 bases). The CDR3 runs to 13 residues. Trimming left V 4 bases short and J 2 bases short, with 8 bases between. For the CDR3, the DNA is TGTGCCAGCAGTTCGACAGAAAACTATGGCTACACCTTC. Translating it yields CASSSTENYGYTF.

CDR3 residues: CASRPVGGAFYEQYF. Here the CDR3 DNA reads TGTGCCAGCAGACCAGTCGGGGGGGCCTTTTACGAGCAGTACTTC. The chain has TRBV2 and TRBJ2-7; 8 bases fit TRBD2. V dropped 6 bases and J dropped 4; count of bases not matched to a gene: 11. The CDR3 covers 15 residues. CDR1 is SNHLY, CDR2 FYNNEI, per germline.

The chain carries TRBV23-1 and TRBJ2-1; weak D call: TRBD1 (6 bases). TRBV23-1 falls under the ORF class, with uncertain function. The V end lost 0 bases, the J end lost 4 bases, and 10 bases lay between the germline ends. The CDR3 spans 15 residues. CDR3 in amino acids: CASSQSSDRYNEQFF. DNA for the CDR3: TGCGCCAGCAGTCAATCTTCCGACAGGTACAATGAGCAGTTCTTC.

Only a few counts were recorded for this clone. This sequence joins TRBV7-8 and TRBJ1-1, with D possibly matching TRBD1 (6 bases). There are 14 residues in the CDR3. CDR1 is SGHVS, CDR2 FQNEAQ, per germline. V lost 1 base, J lost 5 bases, and 11 bases lay in between. The CDR3 loop is CASSLEGGRTEAFF. The CDR3 DNA sequence: TGTGCCAGCAGCTTAGAGGGGGGGCGGACTGAAGCTTTCTTT.

This clone was seen a single time. The J gene is TRBJ1-4, the V gene TRBV4-2, with 11 bases lining up with TRBD1. After removal of 11 bases from V and 8 bases from J, the junction contained 13 bases not matched to a gene. Per germline, CDR1 LGHNA and CDR2 YNFKEQ. The length of the CDR3 is 15 residues. The CDR3 spells CAPKPPRDRGEKLFF. CDR3 nucleotides: TGTGCCCCAAAACCCCCCCGGGACAGGGGGGAAAAACTGTTTTTT.

In its sample, this clone was seen once. CDR3 in amino acids: CASSSTSAGTGANVLTF. CDR3 DNA sequence: TGCGCCAGCAGCTCGACTAGCGCGGGCACTGGGGCCAACGTCCTGACTTTC. This chain links TRBV5-1 with TRBJ2-6; 8 bases fit TRBD2. The trim removed 3 bases at V and 2 bases at J, leaving 7 bases unmatched. CDR3 length: 17 amino acids. Germline V gives CDR1 SGHRS, CDR2 YFSETQ.

The V and J genes are TRBV4-1 and TRBJ1-4; 7 bases match TRBD1. The CDR3 runs to 16 residues. The V gene's germline CDR1 is MGHRA and CDR2 YSYEKL. Trimming cost V 1 base and J 4 bases; bases outside gene matches: 6. The CDR3 sequence is CASSQAPQGGNEKLFF. In DNA form, the CDR3 reads TGCGCCAGCAGCCAAGCTCCCCAGGGGGGTAATGAAAAACTGTTTTTT.

The chain joins TRBV2 to TRBJ2-7; D is perhaps TRBD1 (6 bases). Germline assignment: CDR1 SNHLY and CDR2 FYNNEI. This CDR3 region has 13 residues. V lost 4 bases and J lost 4, with 11 bases in between. The CDR3 DNA sequence: TGTGCCAGCAGTGGCCAGGGGCGATACGAGCAGTACTTC. Protein sequence: CASSGQGRYEQYF.

This clone was detected once. The chain employs TRBV29-1 and TRBJ2-5; TRBD1 aligns across 7 bases. V shed 3 bases, J shed 1 base, and the junction held 5 bases outside the gene matches. Germline V gene data show CDR1 as SQVTM and CDR2 as ANQGSEA. The CDR3 covers 14 residues. CDR3 DNA sequence: TGCAGCGTTGATCGGACAGGAACCCAAGAGACCCAGTACTTC. Translating gives CSVDRTGTQETQYF.

The chain employs TRBV9 and TRBJ2-1, with 13 positions matching TRBD2. The CDR3 extends over 17 amino acids. The germline V gene has CDR1 SGDLS and CDR2 YYNGEE. The V and J ends lost 1 base and 8 bases, in that order; junction bases with no gene match: 9. CDR3 coding DNA: TGTGCCAGCAGCGTACAAAGAGGGACTAGCGGGGATCATGAGCAGTTCTTC. It yields the protein CASSVQRGTSGDHEQFF.